This passage covers 28 T cell receptor beta chains from one sample sequenced in a study of blood T cells in healthy people across ages. Using a J-beta primer mix together with a sample-barcoded 5' primer, a second PCR was run for roughly 7 to 11 cycles. TCRdb passed the 5' RACE reads through MiXCR, listing each CDR3 protein once. Here the sample spans roughly 680,000 distinct CDR3 sequences, about 50% being singletons. Material: blood. The receptors originated from a woman over 75 in good health.

Regarding this clonotype: A much bigger clone sits one base away, suggesting this may be a read error. The chain employs TRBV18 and TRBJ2-1, with TRBD1 matching over 9 bases. V shed 4 bases, J shed 5 bases, and the junction held 9 bases outside the gene matches. CDR1 and CDR2 from the germline V gene are KGHSH and LQKENI. The CDR3 has 16 amino acids. The CDR3 DNA reads as TGTGCCAGCTCACAACACCGGGACAGGGCGAACAATGAGCAGTTCTTC. It encodes CASSQHRDRANNEQFF.

The V and J genes are TRBV4-1 and TRBJ2-1; 7 nucleotides match TRBD2. With V trimmed by 2 bases and J by 4 bases, 8 bases remained unmatched. The germline gives CDR1 MGHRA, CDR2 YSYEKL. This CDR3 has 16 residues. The CDR3 region has the DNA TGCGCCAGCAGCCAACTTGGAGCGGGACCTTACAATGAGCAGTTCTTC. Its protein is CASSQLGAGPYNEQFF.

Worth noting for this clonotype: This could be a read error, since a much larger clone is one nucleotide away. J is TRBJ2-7 and V is TRBV20-1, with D hard to call. The CDR3 is 9 residues long. Per germline, CDR1 DFQATT and CDR2 SNEGSKA (reference sequence). The CDR3 DNA sequence: TGCGGTGCTAGAGATCCCCAGTACTTC. The encoded protein is CGARDPQYF.

This clonotype was counted only a few times. The chain uses TRBV14 and TRBJ1-6, with D uncertain. CDR1 and CDR2 from the germline V gene are SGHDN and FVKESK. The CDR3 runs to 15 residues. V was trimmed by 0 bases and J by 1 base, leaving 4 bases between them. For the CDR3, the DNA is TGTGCCAGCAGCCAAGATTATTCCTATAATTCACCCCTCCACTTT. Translation gives CASSQDYSYNSPLHF.

The chain couples TRBV7-2 to TRBJ2-3; 7 bases map to TRBD1. The CDR3 runs 17 residues. The V gene's germline CDR1 is SGHTA and CDR2 FQGNSA. Trimming at V came to 2 bases and at J to 4 bases, leaving 12 bases not matched to a gene. The CDR3 DNA reads as TGTGCCAGCAGCTTAAGGGGGCCCCTAGTTTTTCCAGATACGCAGTATTTT. Its protein product is CASSLRGPLVFPDTQYF.

This clonotype appeared many times. The chain carries TRBV7-6 and TRBJ2-1; maybe TRBD2 (6 bases). Deletions cut 4 bases from V and 2 bases from J, with 9 bases between. The CDR3 length is 14 residues. CDR1 and CDR2 from the germline V gene are SGHVS and FNYEAQ. Here the CDR3 reads CASSSGLAYNEQFF. CDR3 coding DNA: TGTGCCAGCAGCTCGGGACTGGCCTACAATGAGCAGTTCTTC. Drawing the rest from reference TRBV7-6 and TRBJ2-1, the complete variable domain is GAGVSQSPRYKVTKRGQDVALRCDPISGHVSLYWYRQALGQGPEFLTYFNYEAQQDKSGLPNDRFSAERPEGSISTLTIQRTEQRDSAMYRCASSSGLAYNEQFFGPGTRLTVL.

This rearrangement joins TRBV5-1 to TRBJ2-7; 9 bases line up with TRBD1. The germline gives CDR1 SGHRS, CDR2 YFSETQ. The V and J ends lost 3 bases and 3 bases, in that order; junction bases with no gene match: 4. The CDR3 extends over 14 amino acids. In nucleotides, the CDR3 is TGCGCCAGCAGCTGGGCGGGACAGGGCTACGAGCAGTACTTC. This codes for CASSWAGQGYEQYF. The full variable domain, in which reference TRBV5-1 and TRBJ2-7 provide the parts outside the CDR3, is KAGVTQTPRYLIKTRGQQVTLSCSPISGHRSVSWYQQTPGQGLQFLFEYFSETQRNKGNFPGRFSGRQFSNSRSEMNVSTLELGDSALYLCASSWAGQGYEQYFGPGTRLTVT.

This clonotype was seen only a few times. One base away lies a much larger clone, so this may be a sequencing read error. The chain carries TRBV5-1 and TRBJ2-5, with 13 bases that match TRBD2. V lost 2 bases to trimming and J lost 11 bases; unmatched junction nucleotides: 15. This CDR3 comprises 17 residues. The germline V gene has CDR1 SGHRS and CDR2 YFSETQ. In DNA form, the CDR3 reads TGCGCCAGCAGCTTTATGGGGACTAGCGGGGTTTACAATGAGCAGTACTTC. Protein product: CASSFMGTSGVYNEQYF.

The V and J genes are TRBV20-1 and TRBJ2-7, with D uncertain. The CDR3 loop spans 14 amino acids. Per germline, CDR1 DFQATT and CDR2 SNEGSKA (reference sequence). Trimming took 3 bases from V and 0 from J, leaving 12 bases between them. The CDR3 spells CSASWVGSSYEQYF. The DNA of the CDR3 is TGCAGTGCTAGCTGGGTAGGGTCCTCCTACGAGCAGTACTTC.

The chain employs TRBV24-1 and TRBJ1-2; D is possibly TRBD1 (6 bases). The length of the CDR3 is 16 residues. Germline assignment: CDR1 KGHDR and CDR2 SFDVKD. V was pared by 6 bases and J by 8 bases, with 24 bases between. CDR3: CATSSTGVPGDGGYTF. CDR3 DNA sequence: TGTGCCACCAGTTCGACAGGAGTGCCGGGGGACGGAGGCTACACCTTC.

Worth noting for this clonotype: This may be a read error: a much more frequent sequence differs by one nucleotide. The rearrangement joins TRBV4-1 to TRBJ2-1; D ambiguous. Germline V gives CDR1 MGHRA, CDR2 YSYEKL. The CDR3 totals 14 residues. V was trimmed by 4 bases and J by 5 bases, leaving 12 bases between them. As DNA, the CDR3 is TGCGCCAGCAGCCTTGGGCGGACCAACAATGAGCAGTTCTTC. This translates into CASSLGRTNNEQFF.

The sample holds one count of this clonotype. This clone may be a read error of a much larger clone one base away. The chain recombines TRBV10-3 with TRBJ2-5; tentative D call: TRBD2 (6 bases). The end of the DNA aligns better with TRBJ2-7, so the J call may be wrong. This CDR3 region has 15 residues. Germline V gives CDR1 ENHRY, CDR2 SYGVKD. The CDR3 loop is CAISPIPAGTYEQYF. Here the CDR3 DNA reads TGTGCCATCAGTCCTATCCCAGCGGGCACCTACGAGCAGTACTTC.

The chain joins TRBV27 to TRBJ1-1; TRBD1 is a possible D gene (6 bases). This CDR3 comprises 17 residues. CDR1 is MNHEY, CDR2 SMNVEV, per germline (reference sequence). The germline V and J ends were trimmed by 5 bases and 2 bases, with 21 bases remaining between them. The CDR3 reads CASSVVGRGYSNTEAFF. The CDR3 DNA follows: TGTGCCAGCAGTGTCGTGGGCAGGGGCTATTCCAACACTGAAGCTTTCTTT.

The genes are TRBV7-9 and TRBJ2-5; D is perhaps TRBD2 (5 bases). The germline gives CDR1 SEHNR, CDR2 FQNEAQ (reference sequence). This CDR3 spans 14 amino acids. V lost 6 bases to trimming and J lost 11 bases, with 22 bases between them. The CDR3 nucleotides read TGTGCCAGCAGTGCCCGGGGTCTCTACAATGAGCAGTACTTC. It yields the protein CASSARGLYNEQYF.

This clonotype was observed many times. V and J are TRBV6-1 and TRBJ2-7; perhaps TRBD2 as D (6 bases). The CDR3 sequence is 14 residues long. The germline V gene has CDR1 MNHNS and CDR2 SASEGT. Trimming stripped 7 bases from V and 2 bases from J, with 15 bases between. The CDR3 coding sequence is TGTGCCAGCACCGGGGATGGAGGGGCCTACGAGCAGTACTTC. It translates to CASTGDGGAYEQYF.

This clonotype has a single count. V gene TRBV4-1 combines with J gene TRBJ1-2; D is undetermined. The CDR3 covers 15 residues. Germline CDR1 reads MGHRA; CDR2 reads YSYEKL. Trimming took off 0 bases at V and 5 bases at J, with 13 bases between the two ends. DNA of the CDR3: TGCGCCAGCAGCCAAGATCGGTCAGGAGGGTATGGCTACACCTTC. Its translation: CASSQDRSGGYGYTF.

This clonotype was counted ten times or more. This chain links TRBV7-3 with TRBJ2-3, with D perhaps TRBD1 (6 bases). Trimming stripped 1 base from V and 4 bases from J, with 15 bases between. CDR1 is SGHTA, CDR2 FQGTGA, per germline. The CDR3 is 16 residues long. DNA for the CDR3: TGTGCCAGCAGCTTAATGAGTCAGGGGCCGGCAGATACGCAGTATTTT. Encoded protein: CASSLMSQGPADTQYF.

The chain couples TRBV20-1 to TRBJ2-3, with 14 bases aligning to TRBD2. V shed 0 bases and J 4 bases; nucleotides not matched to a gene: 6. From germline, CDR1 is DFQATT and CDR2 SNEGSKA (reference sequence). The CDR3 is made up of 17 amino acids. The CDR3, as DNA: TGCAGTGCTAGAGATTACGCGACTAGCGGGGGGGCAGATACGCAGTATTTT. It yields the protein CSARDYATSGGADTQYF.

Regarding this clonotype: Sequence at one end of the junction differs from germline and may be a read error. The chain couples TRBV24-1 to TRBJ2-3; D is ambiguous. The CDR3 sequence is 17 residues long. Looked up from germline, CDR1 is KGHDR and CDR2 is SFDVKD. CDR3 in amino acids: CAASDFPTRGNTDTQYF. As DNA, the CDR3 is TGTGCCGCCAGTGATTTCCCGACTCGCGGAAACACAGATACGCAGTATTTT.

The rearrangement links TRBV12-3 or TRBV12-4 to TRBJ1-1, with D unresolved. The CDR3 has 15 amino acids. Between the trimmed V and J ends, which lost 3 bases and 8 bases, there was a span of 19 bases. The CDR3 loop reads CASSFPTPRRFEAFF. The CDR3 nucleotides read TGTGCCAGCAGTTTCCCCACCCCCCGACGGTTCGAAGCTTTCTTT.

The chain links TRBV6-2 or TRBV6-3 to TRBJ2-4; no definite D call. The J call may not be correct, given that the DNA end is closer to TRBJ2-7. This CDR3 is 13 amino acids long. Germline CDR1 reads MNHEY; CDR2 reads SVGEGT. CDR3 loop: CASRGRSVYEQYF. The CDR3 region has the DNA TGTGCCAGCAGGGGCAGGAGCGTTTACGAGCAGTACTTC.

J is TRBJ1-2 and V is TRBV3-1; TRBD1 matches at 9 bases. CDR1 is LGHDT, CDR2 YNNKEL, per germline (reference sequence). The CDR3 extends over 15 amino acids. With V trimmed by 3 bases and J by 0 bases, 2 bases remained unmatched. CDR3 sequence: CASSQRQGANYGYTF. DNA of the CDR3: TGTGCCAGCAGCCAGAGACAGGGGGCTAACTATGGCTACACCTTC.

This clonotype occurred a few times. At one end the junction does not follow the germline gene, possibly because of a read error. V and J are TRBV18 and TRBJ2-3; TRBD2 agrees at 11 bases. CDR1 and CDR2 (germline): KGHSH, LQKENI. CDR3 size: 15 residues. CDR3 DNA sequence: TGTGCCAGCTCCCCACTAGCGGGGGAGACAGATACGCAGTATTTT. Protein: CASSPLAGETDTQYF.

The chain employs TRBV7-2 and TRBJ2-5, with D perhaps matching TRBD1 (5 bases). Matching the DNA end better, TRBJ2-7 makes the J call doubtful. The CDR3 has 14 residues. Per germline, CDR1 SGHTA and CDR2 FQGNSA. In DNA form, the CDR3 reads TGTGCCAGCAGCTGCGACAGTAACAGCAACGAGCAGTACTTC. Its translation is CASSCDSNSNEQYF.

There are many counts of this clonotype. This chain connects TRBV2 to TRBJ1-6, with TRBD1 identical over 7 bases. From germline, CDR1 is SNHLY and CDR2 FYNNEI. This CDR3 comprises 13 residues. V gave up 6 bases and J gave up 13 bases; unmatched junction bases: 9. The CDR3 sequence is CASSRTGADPLHF. The DNA of the CDR3 is TGTGCCAGCAGCCGAACAGGGGCTGATCCCCTCCACTTT. Together with reference TRBV2 and TRBJ1-6, the CDR3 gives the full variable domain: EPEVTQTPSHQVTQMGQEVILRCVPISNHLYFYWYRQILGQKVEFLVSFYNNEISEKSEIFDDQFSVERPDGSNFTLKIRSTKLEDSAMYFCASSRTGADPLHFGNGTRLTVT.

This clonotype was counted a few times. The chain joins TRBV5-6 to TRBJ1-5; D might be TRBD1 (6 bases). The CDR3 totals 16 residues. The germline CDR1 and CDR2 sequences are SGHDT and YYEEEE. V dropped 2 bases and J dropped 5 bases, with 17 bases sitting between them. The DNA for the CDR3 is TGTGCCAGCAGCTTTCTTCTGGGGGAGGGGGATCAGCCCCAGCATTTT. Translation gives CASSFLLGEGDQPQHF.

This clonotype was counted a few times. This chain connects TRBV5-8 to TRBJ2-7; 10 bases map to TRBD2. The V and J ends lost 0 bases and 3 bases, in that order; junction bases with no gene match: 3. Germline V gene sequence: CDR1 SGHTS, CDR2 YDEGEE. The CDR3 is 15 residues long. CDR3 protein: CASSLVLAGVYEQYF. The CDR3 nucleotides are TGTGCCAGCAGCTTGGTTCTAGCGGGAGTCTACGAGCAGTACTTC.

J is TRBJ1-3 and V is TRBV7-9; no clear D gene. Germline loops: CDR1 SEHNR, CDR2 FQNEAQ (reference sequence). V was pared by 8 bases and J by 2 bases, with 7 bases between. CDR3 size: 12 residues. The CDR3 region is CASGDTGNTIYF. CDR3 coding DNA: TGTGCCAGCGGAGACACTGGAAACACCATATATTTT. The full variable domain, its missing parts supplied by reference TRBV7-9 and TRBJ1-3, is DTGVSQNPRHKITKRGQNVTFRCDPISEHNRLYWYRQTLGQGPEFLTYFQNEAQLEKSRLLSDRFSAERPKGSFSTLEIQRTEQGDSAMYLCASGDTGNTIYFGEGSWLTVV.